This TCR beta chain was obtained from a study of blood T cell repertoires in COVID-19. The V gene end was trimmed by 10 bases and the J gene end by 4 bases; junction bases not matched to a gene: 1. The CDR3 loop spans 13 amino acids. CDR1 and CDR2 from the germline V gene are SGHAT and FQNNGV. Assignments of participants to cohorts depended upon their own reported clinical history. Original processing notes: Reference gene primer amplification in the assay estimated nucleated cell counts. This table comes from immunoSEQ multiplex PCR, and its TCRdb copy is limited to in-frame clones, with some not included. Clone size and the V and J calls come from that table; the DNA yielded D and trimming. Of about 310,000 clones in the sample, around 89% were seen once.

This clonotype was obtained from a middle-aged woman who had recovered from COVID-19. The chain is built from TRBV11-2 and TRBJ2-2, with 12 bases that match TRBD2. What was sequenced was PBMCs or T cells enriched from blood (not recorded which). The CDR3 region is CATSGGATGELFF. CDR3 in DNA: TGTGCCACTAGCGGGGGGGCCACCGGGGAGCTGTTTTTT.